This TCR beta chain is from a study of T-cell reconstitution after alpha-beta-depleted transplantation in children. Findings and caveats of the study: Newly produced T cells mostly accounted for T-cell counts and diversity one year post-transplant. Approximately two months post-transplant, alpha-beta T cells reportedly originated from several hundred expanded graft clones. Where some patients showed high TCRbeta diversity at day 60, it came from recipient T cells and thymic progenitors that had survived.

Notes on this clonotype: The antigen is undetermined.

Unique molecular identifiers were used in preparing the TCRbeta library. TCRdb itself ran the PCR reads through MiXCR, one entry per CDR3 protein. The sample consists of 55,000 to 70,000 distinct CDR3 sequences, about 11% of them appearing once. The TCR was taken from a boy between 10 and 17 years old with acute myeloid leukemia, due to receive a stem cell transplant. The sequences come from PBMCs, collected before TCRalphabeta/CD19-depleted stem cell transplant.

The CDR3 DNA reads as TGTGCCAGCAGCACGCGACAGGGGGTCACCGGGGAGCTGTTTTTT. This encodes CASSTRQGVTGELFF. The chain combines TRBV13 with TRBJ2-2; 9 bases agree with TRBD1. V trimming: 5 bases; J trimming: 4 bases; junction bases outside the gene matches: 5. This CDR3 is 15 amino acids long. The germline CDR1 and CDR2 sequences are PRHDT and FYEKMQ (reference sequence).